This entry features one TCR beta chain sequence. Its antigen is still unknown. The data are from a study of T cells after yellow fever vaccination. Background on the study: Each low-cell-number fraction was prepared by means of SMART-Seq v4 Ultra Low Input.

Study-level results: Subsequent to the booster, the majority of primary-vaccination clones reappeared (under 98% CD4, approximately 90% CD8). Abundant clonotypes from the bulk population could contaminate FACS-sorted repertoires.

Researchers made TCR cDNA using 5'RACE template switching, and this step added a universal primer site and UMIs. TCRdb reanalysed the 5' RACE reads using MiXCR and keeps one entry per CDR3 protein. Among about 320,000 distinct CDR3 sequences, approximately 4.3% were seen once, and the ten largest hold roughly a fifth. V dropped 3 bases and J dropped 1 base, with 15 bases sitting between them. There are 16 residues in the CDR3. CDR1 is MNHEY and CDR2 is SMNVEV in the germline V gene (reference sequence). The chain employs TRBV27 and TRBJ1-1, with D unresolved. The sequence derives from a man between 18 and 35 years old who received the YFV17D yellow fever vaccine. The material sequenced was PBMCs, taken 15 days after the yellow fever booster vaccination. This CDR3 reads CASSFGAGSTNTEAFF. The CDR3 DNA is TGTGCCAGCAGTTTCGGAGCTGGGAGTACGAACACTGAAGCTTTCTTT.